The T cell receptor beta chain described here comes from a study of radiation and T cells in renal cell carcinoma. Produced via immunoSEQ multiplex PCR; TCRdb's table is partial and in-frame only. The table includes about 78,000 clones, 70% to 90% detected once. As to time point: blood 4 weeks post-SBRT, at nephrectomy. Treatment meaning: 15 Gy SBRT to primary tumor, nephrectomy 4 weeks later. Nephrectomy followed 15 Gy stereotactic body radiation by 4 weeks. The germline gives CDR1 SGHKS, CDR2 YYEKEE (reference sequence). Unmatched junction bases numbered 10, after V lost 4 bases and J lost 3 bases. The CDR3 runs to 15 residues.

Sequenced here: blood, sampled from a patient whose treatment included radiotherapy and nephrectomy. The gene calls are TRBV5-5 and TRBJ2-7, with TRBD2 identical over 7 bases. This sequence originates from a woman aged 70-85 years with renal cell carcinoma. CDR3 loop: CASSPDGGGIYEQYF. CDR3 DNA sequence: TGTGCCAGCAGCCCGGACGGGGGAGGGATCTACGAGCAGTACTTC.